This T cell receptor beta chain is drawn from a study of tumor-infiltrating lymphocytes in primary liver carcinoma. About the research overall: Spanning 30 to 69 years of age, the patients were men and women.

The CDR3 spans 11 residues. In germline, CDR1 is MNHEY, CDR2 SVGEGT. A word on this clonotype: Its specificity is unknown. At one of its ends the junction is not consistent with the germline gene, which may arise from a read error.

General study findings and limits: Tumors and blood were compared for top-250-clone fraction, and tumors had the significantly higher value (p = 0.039).

Synthesis of TCR beta cDNA was carried out from 500 ng total RNA with a constant-region primer. Libraries for TCR beta were built through three nested multiplex PCR rounds, which together made up a slightly modified ARM-PCR procedure. TRBV1-TRBV30 forward and Cbeta reverse primers drove the first two roughly 9-cycle rounds. From the multiplex PCR reads, TCRdb called clonotypes with MiXCR, one entry per CDR3 protein. The sample yields tens of thousands of distinct CDR3 sequences, roughly 69% seen once. From about 19-30 mg of unsorted bulk tissue, DNA and RNA were co-extracted together. This chain connects TRBV6-2 or TRBV6-3 to TRBJ1-2; no definite D call. The TCR comes from a man between 35 and 55 years old with primary liver carcinoma and hepatitis B virus infection. Material for sequencing was tumor-adjacent normal liver tissue. The CDR3, as DNA: TGTGCCACCGCCCTAGGCTATGGCTACATCTTC. This sequence encodes CATALGYGYIF.